A selection of T cell receptor beta chains follows, all from one sample in a study of blood T cell repertoires in COVID-19. The table came from immunoSEQ multiplex PCR; TCRdb's copy has only in-frame clones and leaves some out. The data hold 300,000 or so clones, with roughly 86% observed a single time. The sample comprised peripheral blood. The receptors originated from a woman aged 45-59 years with acute or convalescent COVID-19. Each CDR3 is given with its conserved first and last residue. Each record gives: D gene, J gene, clone size, V gene, CDR3 length, CDR3 protein, CDR3 DNA. The D gene is left open where the match is weak. Expanded clones are given a class, and other clones once, few, many or no size at all.

d_call: TRBD1; j_call: TRBJ2-7; clone_size: NA; v_call: TRBV5-8; cdr3_length: 12; cdr3_aa: CASSFDRDEQYF; cdr3_nt: TGTGCCAGCAGTTTCGACAGGGACGAGCAGTACTTC
d_call: TRBD1; j_call: TRBJ2-7; clone_size: NA; v_call: TRBV19; cdr3_length: 16; cdr3_aa: CASSPGTGGSLSEQYF; cdr3_nt: TGTGCCAGTAGTCCCGGGACAGGGGGCAGCCTGTCCGAGCAGTACTTC
d_call: NA; j_call: TRBJ1-1; clone_size: NA; v_call: TRBV6-5; cdr3_length: 14; cdr3_aa: CASSYQRRGTEAFF; cdr3_nt: TGTGCCAGCAGTTACCAGAGGAGGGGCACTGAAGCTTTCTTT
d_call: NA; j_call: TRBJ2-5; clone_size: NA; v_call: TRBV7-3; cdr3_length: 14; cdr3_aa: CASSHRVAKETQYF; cdr3_nt: TGTGCCAGCAGCCACCGGGTAGCCAAAGAGACCCAGTACTTC
d_call: NA; j_call: TRBJ1-6; clone_size: NA; v_call: TRBV19; cdr3_length: 14; cdr3_aa: CASSPDSLGSPLHF; cdr3_nt: TGTGCCAGTAGCCCGGACAGTCTAGGTTCACCCCTCCACTTT
d_call: TRBD2; j_call: TRBJ2-7; clone_size: NA; v_call: TRBV5-1; cdr3_length: 16; cdr3_aa: CASSFGAGGLSYEQYF; cdr3_nt: TGCGCCAGCAGCTTTGGAGCGGGAGGCCTATCCTACGAGCAGTACTTC
d_call: TRBD2; j_call: TRBJ2-3; clone_size: NA; v_call: TRBV2; cdr3_length: 16; cdr3_aa: CASDYDSGMVSDTQYF; cdr3_nt: TGTGCCAGCGATTATGATAGCGGGATGGTATCAGATACGCAGTATTTT
d_call: NA; j_call: TRBJ1-5; clone_size: NA; v_call: TRBV6-2/TRBV6-3; cdr3_length: 14; cdr3_aa: CASSYRLFHQPQHF; cdr3_nt: TGTGCCAGCAGTTATCGACTCTTTCACCAGCCCCAGCATTTT
d_call: TRBD1; j_call: TRBJ1-4; clone_size: NA; v_call: TRBV30; cdr3_length: 16; cdr3_aa: CAWSSPGTATNEKLFF; cdr3_nt: TGTGCCTGGAGTTCCCCCGGGACAGCAACTAATGAAAAACTGTTTTTT
d_call: NA; j_call: TRBJ2-2; clone_size: NA; v_call: TRBV7-6; cdr3_length: 15; cdr3_aa: CASSPTGPNTGELFF; cdr3_nt: TGTGCCAGCAGCCCCACAGGGCCCAACACCGGGGAGCTGTTTTTT
d_call: NA; j_call: TRBJ2-5; clone_size: NA; v_call: TRBV2; cdr3_length: 14; cdr3_aa: CASSDGGWQETQYF; cdr3_nt: TGTGCCAGCAGTGACGGAGGGTGGCAAGAGACCCAGTACTTC
d_call: NA; j_call: TRBJ1-5; clone_size: NA; v_call: TRBV19; cdr3_length: 17; cdr3_aa: CASRSGTRIYSNQPQHF; cdr3_nt: TGTGCCAGTAGGTCCGGGACACGAATTTATAGCAATCAGCCCCAGCATTTT
d_call: NA; j_call: TRBJ2-7; clone_size: NA; v_call: TRBV28; cdr3_length: 14; cdr3_aa: CASSYEGVHYEQYF; cdr3_nt: TGTGCCAGCAGTTATGAAGGGGTTCACTACGAGCAGTACTTC
d_call: TRBD1; j_call: TRBJ2-1; clone_size: NA; v_call: TRBV24-1; cdr3_length: 15; cdr3_aa: CATSDPRQGANEQFF; cdr3_nt: TGTGCCACCAGTGATCCTAGACAGGGAGCCAATGAGCAGTTCTTC
d_call: TRBD1; j_call: TRBJ1-5; clone_size: NA; v_call: TRBV28; cdr3_length: 18; cdr3_aa: CASSPTGGIHLYNQPQHF; cdr3_nt: TGTGCCAGCAGTCCCACAGGGGGAATCCACCTTTACAATCAGCCCCAGCATTTT
d_call: TRBD1; j_call: TRBJ2-1; clone_size: NA; v_call: TRBV9; cdr3_length: 14; cdr3_aa: CATAKGQGYNEQFF; cdr3_nt: TGTGCGACAGCAAAGGGACAGGGTTACAATGAGCAGTTCTTC
d_call: NA; j_call: TRBJ2-7; clone_size: NA; v_call: TRBV3-1/TRBV3-2; cdr3_length: 13; cdr3_aa: CASSPSPKSEQYF; cdr3_nt: TGTGCCAGCAGTCCAAGCCCCAAGAGCGAGCAGTACTTC
d_call: NA; j_call: TRBJ2-3; clone_size: NA; v_call: TRBV6-2/TRBV6-3; cdr3_length: 15; cdr3_aa: CASSYSQGSTDTQYF; cdr3_nt: TGTGCCAGCAGTTACTCGCAGGGGAGCACAGATACGCAGTATTTT
d_call: NA; j_call: TRBJ2-7; clone_size: few; v_call: TRBV28; cdr3_length: 14; cdr3_aa: CASSTSQGSYEQYF; cdr3_nt: TGTGCCAGCAGTACCAGTCAGGGATCCTACGAGCAGTACTTC
d_call: NA; j_call: TRBJ1-2; clone_size: once; v_call: TRBV29-1; cdr3_length: 12; cdr3_aa: CSVVQGGYGYTF; cdr3_nt: TGCAGCGTTGTCCAGGGAGGCTATGGCTACACCTTC
d_call: TRBD2; j_call: TRBJ2-3; clone_size: NA; v_call: TRBV2; cdr3_length: 15; cdr3_aa: CASSGLAGFGDTQYF; cdr3_nt: TGTGCCAGCAGTGGACTAGCGGGGTTCGGAGATACGCAGTATTTT
d_call: TRBD1; j_call: TRBJ1-4; clone_size: NA; v_call: TRBV28; cdr3_length: 18; cdr3_aa: CASSPPQGVIGWDEKLFF; cdr3_nt: TGTGCCAGCAGCCCCCCCCAGGGGGTAATAGGTTGGGATGAAAAACTGTTTTTT
d_call: TRBD1; j_call: TRBJ1-1; clone_size: NA; v_call: TRBV5-6; cdr3_length: 14; cdr3_aa: CASSFLDRDTEAFF; cdr3_nt: TGTGCCAGCAGCTTCCTAGACAGGGACACTGAAGCTTTCTTT
d_call: TRBD1; j_call: TRBJ2-7; clone_size: NA; v_call: TRBV10-3; cdr3_length: 13; cdr3_aa: CAIKRTGDYEQYF; cdr3_nt: TGTGCCATCAAGAGGACAGGTGATTACGAGCAGTACTTC
d_call: NA; j_call: TRBJ2-7; clone_size: few; v_call: TRBV28; cdr3_length: 13; cdr3_aa: CASSSGHLYEQYF; cdr3_nt: TGTGCCAGCAGCTCGGGACACCTCTACGAGCAGTACTTC
d_call: NA; j_call: TRBJ1-4; clone_size: NA; v_call: TRBV3-1/TRBV3-2; cdr3_length: 13; cdr3_aa: CASSQSDGEKLFF; cdr3_nt: TGTGCCAGCAGCCAGTCCGACGGGGAAAAACTGTTTTTT
d_call: NA; j_call: TRBJ2-1; clone_size: NA; v_call: TRBV7-3; cdr3_length: 16; cdr3_aa: CASSLMGAARYNEQFF; cdr3_nt: TGTGCCAGCAGCTTAATGGGAGCGGCGCGCTACAATGAGCAGTTCTTC
d_call: NA; j_call: TRBJ1-2; clone_size: NA; v_call: TRBV5-1; cdr3_length: 13; cdr3_aa: CASSIRDGGGYTF; cdr3_nt: TGCGCCAGCAGCATCCGGGACGGGGGTGGCTACACCTTC